The 20 T cell receptor beta chains below all came from one sample that was sequenced in a study of blood T cell repertoires in COVID-19. The repertoire was sequenced with immunoSEQ multiplex PCR; TCRdb's copy has only in-frame clones and lacks some. The sample shows 80,000 to 90,000 clones, 85% to 90% of them seen only once. Source material: peripheral blood. The receptor set was obtained from a man aged 35 to 55 with acute or convalescent COVID-19.

The genes are TRBV5-4 and TRBJ1-2; perhaps TRBD1 as D (5 bases). The V end was cut by 6 bases, the J end by 2 bases, with 17 bases between. This CDR3 contains 15 residues. Germline V lookup: CDR1 SGHNT, CDR2 YYREEE (reference sequence). CDR3 nucleotides: TGTGCCAGCATTGGCAGGGATGAGGAAAACTATGGCTACACCTTC. This encodes CASIGRDEENYGYTF.

J is TRBJ1-6 and V is TRBV29-1, with TRBD1 identical over 9 bases. Trimming at V came to 7 bases and at J to 7 bases, leaving 5 bases not matched to a gene. CDR1 SQVTM and CDR2 ANQGSEA come from the germline V gene. The CDR3 sequence is 13 residues long. The CDR3 loop is CSARDRDNSPLHF. Here the CDR3 DNA reads TGCAGCGCCCGGGACAGGGACAATTCACCCCTCCACTTT.

The V gene is TRBV10-3, the J gene TRBJ2-2, with 8 positions matching TRBD1. The CDR3 has 14 residues. V was pared by 4 bases and J by 5 bases, with 3 bases of the junction left unmatched. Germline-derived CDR1 and CDR2 are ENHRY and SYGVKD. The DNA for the CDR3 is TGTGCCATCAGTGGGACAGGGAGAACCGGGGAGCTGTTTTTT. Amino acids: CAISGTGRTGELFF.

This rearrangement joins TRBV2 to TRBJ2-1; TRBD2 aligns across 9 bases. Trimming removed 7 bases from V and 6 bases from J; junction bases left unmatched: 16. Per the germline V gene, CDR1 is SNHLY and CDR2 is FYNNEI. The CDR3 spans 17 residues. The CDR3 loop is CASIRNPGLAASNEQFF. CDR3 in DNA: TGTGCCAGCATCCGAAATCCGGGACTAGCCGCGTCCAATGAGCAGTTCTTC.

The chain links TRBV7-9 to TRBJ2-5; D uncertain. The V end lost 3 bases, the J end lost 0 bases, and 8 bases lay between the germline ends. Germline V gives CDR1 SEHNR, CDR2 FQNEAQ (reference sequence). The CDR3 runs 14 residues. CDR3 amino acids: CASSLVRYQETQYF. The CDR3 DNA is TGTGCCAGCAGCTTGGTTCGGTACCAAGAGACCCAGTACTTC.

This sequence joins TRBV6-2 or TRBV6-3 and TRBJ2-7; a weak D match, TRBD1 (7 bases). Germline V gene lookup returns CDR1 MNHEY and CDR2 SVGEGT. Trimming cost V 5 bases and J 4 bases, with 15 bases left between them. The CDR3 spans 14 residues. The CDR3 region has the DNA TGTGCCAGCAGTAAAAGACAGGGAGGATACGAGCAGTACTTC. Translating gives CASSKRQGGYEQYF.

V gene TRBV19 combines with J gene TRBJ2-1; TRBD2 might be the D (6 bases). The CDR3 covers 12 residues. V was trimmed by 11 bases and J by 1 base, leaving 9 bases between them. Per the germline V gene, CDR1 is LNHDA and CDR2 is SQIVND (reference sequence). The CDR3 sequence is CAAGTSYNEQFF. The CDR3 DNA is TGTGCCGCCGGGACTTCCTACAATGAGCAGTTCTTC.

This clone came up a few times. The chain is built from TRBV4-2 and TRBJ1-4; tentative D call: TRBD1 (5 bases). Germline CDR1 LGHNA, CDR2 YNFKEQ. The V gene lost 4 bases and the J gene lost 4 bases, with 19 bases spanning the gap. CDR3 size: 17 residues. CDR3 DNA sequence: TGTGCCAGCAGCCCCTACGCCGGGGGAGCAAATAATGAAAAACTGTTTTTT. Encoded protein: CASSPYAGGANNEKLFF.

The chain is built from TRBV5-6 and TRBJ1-1; possibly TRBD1 for D (6 bases). V lost 3 bases, J lost 3 bases, and 18 bases lay in between. The CDR3 contains 16 residues. Germline loops: CDR1 SGHDT, CDR2 YYEEEE. In nucleotides, the CDR3 is TGTGCCAGCAGCTCTACTGGACAGTCCCGCGACACTGAAGCTTTCTTT. As protein: CASSSTGQSRDTEAFF.

The rearrangement uses TRBV7-9 and TRBJ1-2; D is possibly TRBD1 (5 bases). V lost 1 base and J lost 6, with 12 bases in between. The CDR3 totals 14 residues. Germline CDR1 reads SEHNR; CDR2 reads FQNEAQ (reference sequence). The chain's CDR3 is CASSLDQGVNGYTF. CDR3 coding DNA: TGTGCCAGCAGCTTAGATCAGGGTGTAAATGGCTACACCTTC.

The chain uses TRBV21-1 and TRBJ1-2; the table's TRBD1 call for D was not verified on the DNA. TRBV21-1 is assigned pseudogene status. The CDR3 has 15 amino acids. The CDR3 DNA sequence: TGTGCCAGCAGCGTCCGCGACAGGGGATCCTATGGCTACACCTTC. This encodes CASSVRDRGSYGYTF.

The rearrangement links TRBV12-3 or TRBV12-4 to TRBJ1-1; D not resolved. This CDR3 comprises 11 residues. Between the trimmed V and J ends, which lost 8 bases and 8 bases, there was a span of 12 bases. The DNA for the CDR3 is TGTGCCAGCGGACGGGGAGCCGAAGCTTTCTTT. It is translated as CASGRGAEAFF.

The rearrangement joins TRBV2 to TRBJ2-2; weak D call: TRBD1 (6 bases). V lost 1 base and J 2 bases, leaving 11 bases between the germline ends. The CDR3 has 16 amino acids. Germline CDR1 and CDR2: SNHLY and FYNNEI. DNA of the CDR3: TGTGCCAGCAGTGAAGTGGACAGAATAAACACCGGGGAGCTGTTTTTT. Its protein is CASSEVDRINTGELFF.

J is TRBJ1-2 and V is TRBV25-1; 7 bases agree with TRBD1. This CDR3 region has 18 residues. Germline V lookup: CDR1 MGHDK, CDR2 SYGVNS. Trimming took 6 bases from V and 3 from J; bases not matched to a gene: 19. In nucleotides, the CDR3 is TGTGCCAGCAGGCTGACCGGGACAGCCTTCGGGTCTGACTATGGCTACACCTTC. Translation gives CASRLTGTAFGSDYGYTF.

The chain couples TRBV30 to TRBJ1-1, with D unclear. Per the germline V gene, CDR1 is GTSNPN and CDR2 is SVGIG (reference sequence). Trimming removed 5 bases from V and 0 bases from J, with 4 bases in between. There are 11 residues in the CDR3. The DNA of the CDR3 is TGTGCCTGGCTCTTGAACACTGAAGCTTTCTTT. Amino acids: CAWLLNTEAFF.

V and J are TRBV4-1 and TRBJ1-2; D gene ambiguous. Germline CDR1 and CDR2: MGHRA and YSYEKL. CDR3 size: 13 residues. V lost 4 bases, J lost 6 bases, and 12 bases lay in between. The CDR3 is CASSLSARDGYTF. In DNA, the CDR3 is TGCGCCAGCAGCCTTTCCGCTCGGGATGGCTACACCTTC.

V gene TRBV2 combines with J gene TRBJ2-5, with a possible D match to TRBD2 (6 bases). The CDR3 is 15 amino acids. V lost 3 bases, J lost 5 bases, and 16 bases lay in between. Germline-derived CDR1 and CDR2 are SNHLY and FYNNEI. CDR3 sequence: CASSDPSRGHETQYF. CDR3 bases: TGTGCCAGCAGTGATCCCTCGCGGGGTCATGAGACCCAGTACTTC.

The chain couples TRBV7-2 to TRBJ1-6; 9 bases map to TRBD1. Trimming removed 5 bases from V and 2 bases from J; junction bases left unmatched: 4. The CDR3 totals 16 residues. Germline V gene sequence: CDR1 SGHTA, CDR2 FQGNSA. CDR3 in DNA: TGTGCCAGCAGCCGGACAGGGGAGACCTATAATTCACCCCTCCACTTT. Translation gives CASSRTGETYNSPLHF.

The gene calls are TRBV4-3 and TRBJ2-3; 7 bases are shared with TRBD2. With V trimmed by 0 bases and J by 8 bases, 5 bases remained unmatched. Germline V gene lookup returns CDR1 LGHNA and CDR2 YSLEER. This CDR3 is built from 14 residues. The CDR3 spells CASSQDGGGGTQYF. The DNA for the CDR3 is TGCGCCAGCAGCCAAGATGGCGGGGGAGGTACGCAGTATTTT.

The rearrangement joins TRBV5-1 to TRBJ2-5; D is perhaps TRBD2 (5 bases). Between the trimmed V and J ends, which lost 0 bases and 5 bases, there was a span of 8 bases. The germline CDR1 and CDR2 sequences are SGHRS and YFSETQ. CDR3 length: 13 amino acids. In nucleotides, the CDR3 is TGCGCCAGCAGCTTGGCCCCGGGGGAGACCCAGTACTTC. Translating it yields CASSLAPGETQYF. The complete variable domain, with remaining parts taken from reference TRBV5-1 and TRBJ2-5, reads KAGVTQTPRYLIKTRGQQVTLSCSPISGHRSVSWYQQTPGQGLQFLFEYFSETQRNKGNFPGRFSGRQFSNSRSEMNVSTLELGDSALYLCASSLAPGETQYFGPGTRLLVL.